Below, 30 T cell receptor beta chains from the same sample are listed, as sequenced in a study of control samples from healthy donors and cancer patients. Here immunoSEQ multiplex PCR was the method, and the copy in TCRdb shows in-frame clones only, minus some. This sample has about 170,000 clones; about 90% occur once, and the top ten carry 12%. The sample was blood. The source is a man aged 30-40 years in good health.

The rearrangement uses TRBV7-9 and TRBJ2-7; D is tentatively TRBD1 or TRBD2 (5 bases each). The CDR3 has 13 residues. CDR1 and CDR2 (germline): SEHNR, FQNEAQ (reference sequence). The V gene lost 4 bases and the J gene lost 2 bases, with 9 bases spanning the gap. This chain's CDR3 is CASSSGRTYEQYF. The CDR3 coding sequence is TGTGCCAGCAGCTCGGGACGGACCTACGAGCAGTACTTC.

This rearrangement joins TRBV3-1 (or the pseudogene TRBV3-2) to TRBJ1-1; D is undetermined. The CDR3 has 15 amino acids. V was shortened by 4 bases and J by 3 bases, with 15 bases between the two germline ends. Per the germline V gene, CDR1 is LGHDT and CDR2 is YNNKEL (reference sequence). For the CDR3, the DNA is TGTGCCAGCAGCCCCCCCGTGACGATCCACACTGAAGCTTTCTTT. It is translated as CASSPPVTIHTEAFF.

The chain employs TRBV9 and TRBJ2-1; 8 nucleotides match TRBD1. The CDR3 has 17 residues. Germline CDR1 and CDR2: SGDLS and YYNGEE. The V gene end was trimmed by 3 bases and the J gene end by 4 bases; junction bases not matched to a gene: 12. As DNA, the CDR3 is TGTGCCAGCAGCGACCCCCGTACGGGACAGGCGTACAATGAGCAGTTCTTC. Translation: CASSDPRTGQAYNEQFF.

Details on this clone: Other DNA sequences within the sample encode an identical CDR3. The V gene is TRBV5-1, the J gene TRBJ1-3; D not certain. The CDR3 covers 14 residues. Between the trimmed V and J ends, which lost 4 bases and 0 bases, there was a span of 8 bases. Germline values: CDR1 SGHRS, CDR2 YFSETQ. The CDR3 region is CASSLGPSGNTIYF. In nucleotides, the CDR3 is TGCGCCAGCAGCCTAGGGCCCTCTGGAAACACCATATATTTT.

The rearrangement uses TRBV4-3 and TRBJ1-2, with D unclear. Germline CDR1 LGHNA, CDR2 YSLEER. The CDR3 has 15 amino acids. Trimming removed 0 bases from V and 0 bases from J, with 8 bases in between. DNA of the CDR3: TGCGCCAGCAGCCAAGATGGATGGGCTAACTATGGCTACACCTTC. As protein: CASSQDGWANYGYTF.

In its sample, this clone was seen once. The J gene is TRBJ2-5, the V gene TRBV25-1; 7 bases line up with TRBD2. The CDR3 length is 13 residues. V lost 8 bases to trimming and J lost 2 bases; unmatched junction nucleotides: 5. CDR1 is MGHDK, CDR2 SYGVNS, per germline. DNA of the CDR3: TGTGCCAGCCTTCGCGGGGGACAAGAGACCCAGTACTTC. Translating gives CASLRGGQETQYF.

This clone showed up just once. The rearrangement uses TRBV7-2 and TRBJ2-1, with D tentatively TRBD2 (7 bases). This CDR3 is 14 amino acids long. The germline V and J ends were trimmed by 8 bases and 7 bases, with 18 bases remaining between them. In germline, CDR1 is SGHTA, CDR2 FQGNSA. The DNA for the CDR3 is TGTGCCAGCTTACTGGGGGGGGCCAGAAATGAGCAGTTCTTC. It specifies CASLLGGARNEQFF.

This clone has just one count. J is TRBJ1-1 and V is TRBV2; D gene uncertain. V was cut by 7 bases and J by 0 bases, with 9 bases left in between. The CDR3 extends over 13 amino acids. The germline gives CDR1 SNHLY, CDR2 FYNNEI. The CDR3 loop is CASIPPMNTEAFF. CDR3 sequence (DNA): TGTGCCAGCATTCCTCCCATGAACACTGAAGCTTTCTTT.

V is TRBV11-2 and J is TRBJ1-2; D is ambiguous. V was shortened by 5 bases and J by 8 bases, with 12 bases between the two germline ends. Germline-derived CDR1 and CDR2 are SGHAT and FQNNGV. The CDR3 covers 12 residues. CDR3 coding DNA: TGTGCCAGCAGCCCTTGGACCGCGGGCTACACCTTC. Its protein is CASSPWTAGYTF.

V is TRBV18 and J is TRBJ1-1, with 8 bases fitting TRBD1. The J segment lost 13 bases and the V segment lost 2 bases, leaving 9 bases of the junction unmatched. The CDR3 sequence is 13 residues long. Germline loops: CDR1 KGHSH, CDR2 LQKENI. The CDR3 DNA is TGTGCCAGCTCACCATTGCCAGGGGGCGCGGATTTCTTT. This sequence encodes CASSPLPGGADFF.

The chain employs TRBV4-2 and TRBJ1-2, with unresolved D. Germline V lookup: CDR1 LGHNA, CDR2 YNFKEQ. CDR3 length equals 16 residues. V was clipped by 0 bases and J by 4 bases, with 15 bases between them. Here the CDR3 reads CASSQEEGNNVYGYTF. In nucleotides, the CDR3 is TGTGCCAGCAGCCAAGAGGAGGGCAATAATGTCTATGGCTACACCTTC.

The CDR3: CASSYGRGGREEQYF. The CDR3 nucleotides are TGTGCCAGCAGTTATGGTCGCGGGGGGCGGGAAGAGCAGTACTTC. The chain couples TRBV6-5 to TRBJ2-7; 8 positions agree with TRBD2. The CDR3 is 15 residues long. V shed 3 bases and J 7 bases; nucleotides not matched to a gene: 11. The germline V gene has CDR1 MNHEY and CDR2 SVGAGI.

This sequence joins TRBV6-5 and TRBJ2-3, with 15 bases fitting TRBD2. The ends lost 6 bases at V and 5 bases at J; junction bases unmatched: 3. The germline V gene encodes CDR1 MNHEY and CDR2 SVGAGI. The CDR3 has 15 residues. CDR3 coding DNA: TGTGCCAGCAGCGGACTAGCGGGAGGGGAAGATACGCAGTATTTT. This gives the protein CASSGLAGGEDTQYF.

The genes are TRBV14 and TRBJ1-2, with D hard to call. This CDR3 has 17 amino acids. The germline V gene has CDR1 SGHDN and CDR2 FVKESK. V was clipped by 1 base and J by 4 bases, with 19 bases between them. The DNA for the CDR3 is TGTGCCAGCAGCCAAGTGCGGGGTGATATTCCGGGCTATGGCTACACCTTC. It codes for CASSQVRGDIPGYGYTF.

The CDR3 loop is CASSFGSTPRRGYEQYF. The CDR3 DNA follows: TGTGCCAGCAGTTTTGGGAGTACACCCCGGAGAGGATACGAGCAGTACTTC. The V gene is TRBV28, the J gene TRBJ2-7; D might be TRBD2 (5 bases). V was pared by 3 bases and J by 4 bases, with 22 bases between. The CDR3 is 17 residues long. Germline CDR1 is MDHEN and CDR2 is SYDVKM.

The chain links TRBV28 to TRBJ2-7; no reliable D call. CDR1 is MDHEN and CDR2 is SYDVKM in the germline V gene. V lost 7 bases and J 3 bases, leaving 10 bases between the germline ends. The CDR3 is 12 amino acids. As DNA, the CDR3 is TGTGCCAGCAATCTGGACGGCTACGAGCAGTACTTC. Protein: CASNLDGYEQYF.

The genes are TRBV2 and TRBJ1-2; TRBD1 aligns across 7 bases. The CDR3 spans 14 residues. Per germline, CDR1 SNHLY and CDR2 FYNNEI. With V trimmed by 5 bases and J by 4 bases, 7 bases remained unmatched. CDR3: CASSTNRDSYGYTF. In DNA form, the CDR3 reads TGTGCCAGCAGTACGAACCGGGACAGCTATGGCTACACCTTC.

The V call is TRBV15, the J call TRBJ2-7, with 9 nucleotides matching TRBD1. The CDR3 is made up of 18 amino acids. J gave up 5 bases and V 0 bases, and 14 bases lay outside the gene matches. CDR1 and CDR2 (germline): LNHNV, YYDKDF (reference sequence). DNA for the CDR3: TGTGCCACCAGCAGAGAGGGGGTAGGGACAGGGATGCAGAACGAGCAGTACTTC. Its translation is CATSREGVGTGMQNEQYF.

The table lists this clone with a count of one. The V gene is TRBV7-7, the J gene TRBJ2-5; TRBD1 aligns across 8 bases. The CDR3 covers 16 residues. V shed 0 bases and J 6 bases; nucleotides not matched to a gene: 9. The V gene's germline CDR1 is SSHAT and CDR2 FNYEAQ (reference sequence). The CDR3 protein is CASSLAGRGLGKTQYF. CDR3 DNA sequence: TGTGCCAGCAGCTTAGCGGGCAGGGGGCTGGGAAAGACCCAGTACTTC.

V gene TRBV27 combines with J gene TRBJ2-5; 8 bases align to TRBD1. The J segment lost 4 bases and the V segment lost 4 bases, leaving 11 bases of the junction unmatched. Germline CDR1 reads MNHEY; CDR2 reads SMNVEV (reference sequence). CDR3 size: 16 residues. In DNA form, the CDR3 reads TGTGCCAGCAGTTCCGACAGGGGCGTCCTTGGAGAGACCCAGTACTTC. This codes for CASSSDRGVLGETQYF.

The chain combines TRBV6-5 with TRBJ2-7; 8 nucleotides align to TRBD1. The CDR3 is made up of 12 amino acids. Germline CDR1 MNHEY, CDR2 SVGAGI. Germline trimming cut 6 bases from V and 3 bases from J; bases unmatched to any gene: 1. The CDR3 region is CASRTGDYEQYF. CDR3 nucleotide sequence: TGTGCCAGCAGGACAGGGGACTACGAGCAGTACTTC.

V gene TRBV28 combines with J gene TRBJ1-4; 7 nucleotides match TRBD1. CDR3 length: 15 amino acids. Germline CDR1 reads MDHEN; CDR2 reads SYDVKM. The ends lost 6 bases at V and 8 bases at J; junction bases unmatched: 12. CDR3 nucleotides: TGTGCCAGCAGGGAGGGGGCGCGCGGGGAGGAAAAACTGTTTTTT. It codes for CASREGARGEEKLFF.

The rearrangement uses TRBV28 and TRBJ2-1; D gene ambiguous. The V end was cut by 6 bases, the J end by 7 bases, with 10 bases between. This CDR3 region has 12 residues. Germline CDR1 reads MDHEN; CDR2 reads SYDVKM. Here the CDR3 reads CASRSLINEQFF. The CDR3 DNA sequence: TGTGCCAGCAGGTCACTTATAAATGAGCAGTTCTTC. Full variable domain (remainder filled in from reference TRBV28 and TRBJ2-1): DVKVTQSSRYLVKRTGEKVFLECVQDMDHENMFWYRQDPGLGLRLIYFSYDVKMKEKGDIPEGYSVSREKKERFSLILESASTNQTSMYLCASRSLINEQFFGPGTRLTVL.

This chain links TRBV28 with TRBJ2-2; D is undetermined. CDR3 length: 14 residues. The V end lost 5 bases, the J end lost 4 bases, and 11 bases lay between the germline ends. Germline CDR1 reads MDHEN; CDR2 reads SYDVKM. In DNA, the CDR3 is TGTGCCAGCAGTGTTAGACTGCGCACCGGGGAGCTGTTTTTT. This sequence encodes CASSVRLRTGELFF.

This chain links TRBV27 with TRBJ2-5; 7 bases fit TRBD2. CDR3 length equals 11 residues. The germline CDR1 and CDR2 sequences are MNHEY and SMNVEV (reference sequence). J was trimmed by 4 bases and V by 8 bases; bases with no gene match: 1. CDR3 in amino acids: CASGRVETQYF. In DNA form, the CDR3 reads TGTGCCAGCGGGAGGGTAGAGACCCAGTACTTC.

This clone showed up just a few times. The rearrangement joins TRBV7-9 to TRBJ1-1; D uncertain. With 1 base removed from V and 11 bases from J, the gap between germline ends came to 11 bases. CDR3 length equals 12 residues. The germline V gene encodes CDR1 SEHNR and CDR2 FQNEAQ (reference sequence). CDR3 loop: CASSLVRDEAFF. The DNA of the CDR3 is TGTGCCAGCAGCTTAGTACGCGATGAGGCTTTCTTT. Based on the CDR3 plus reference TRBV7-9 and TRBJ1-1, the full variable domain is DTGVSQNPRHKITKRGQNVTFRCDPISEHNRLYWYRQTLGQGPEFLTYFQNEAQLEKSRLLSDRFSAERPKGSFSTLEIQRTEQGDSAMYLCASSLVRDEAFFGQGTRLTVV.

This clone was seen only once. The junction shows a germline mismatch at one end, possibly a read error. CDR3 sequence (DNA): TGTGCCAGCAGGGACACCGGGACACACAATGGTCCTTTT. Residues: CASRDTGTHNGPF. The chain carries TRBV28 and TRBJ1-1; TRBD1 might be the D (6 bases). The CDR3 is 13 residues long. CDR1 and CDR2 (germline): MDHEN, SYDVKM. Full variable domain (missing parts from reference TRBV28 and TRBJ1-1): DVKVTQSSRYLVKRTGEKVFLECVQDMDHENMFWYRQDPGLGLRLIYFSYDVKMKEKGDIPEGYSVSREKKERFSLILESASTNQTSMYLCASRDTGTHNGPFGQGTRLTVV.

This chain joins TRBV5-1 and TRBJ2-5, with D tentatively TRBD2 (6 bases). Trimming left V 1 base short and J 5 bases short, with 12 bases between. Germline V gene lookup returns CDR1 SGHRS and CDR2 YFSETQ. This CDR3 comprises 14 residues. CDR3 nucleotides: TGCGCCAGCAGCTTGACGGCAGGAGGGGAGACCCAGTACTTC. Translated: CASSLTAGGETQYF.

The V and J genes are TRBV12-5 and TRBJ2-7; D is undetermined. Trimming took 1 base from V and 3 from J, leaving 16 bases between them. This CDR3 spans 16 amino acids. Germline lookup yields CDR1 LGHNT and CDR2 FRNRAP. Here the CDR3 reads CASGLDLQVSGYEQYF. CDR3 in DNA: TGTGCTAGTGGTTTGGACCTCCAAGTCTCTGGCTACGAGCAGTACTTC.

This clone occurred once. The rearrangement uses TRBV2 and TRBJ1-2; D unclear. Germline V gene sequence: CDR1 SNHLY, CDR2 FYNNEI. Trimming pared 5 bases from V and 0 bases from J, leaving 1 base between. The CDR3 contains 11 residues. For the CDR3, the DNA is TGTGCCAGCAGTCCTAACTATGGCTACACCTTC. Protein product: CASSPNYGYTF.